The entry below gives a single T cell receptor (beta chain) sequence along with its context. In its sample, this clonotype was seen a few times. It lacks a known antigen. Base qualities are not at hand, and no much larger clone is one base apart. Reading from cysteine to phenylalanine, the CDR3 counts 13 amino acids. Of all the DNA, just the CDR3 is kept, 39 bases in frame from base 1. V loses 6 bases at its end and J loses 4 bases; junction bases beyond the gene matches: 5. Via the germline V gene, CDR1 is MNHNS and CDR2 SASEGT. The data derive from a study of T cells in Graves' hyperthyroidism and ophthalmopathy (dated by TCRdb to the late 2010s). Background on the whole study: Peripheral blood was sampled at the time of initial diagnosis, prior to any treatment. Whether ophthalmopathy could be predicted prospectively was tested in an independent validation cohort made up of 18 to 20 hyperthyroidism patients plus 17 patients who later progressed to ophthalmopathy. According to the paper, TCR Vbeta CDR3 sequencing was carried out on more than 120 peripheral blood samples, which came from under 50 ophthalmopathy, 70 to 80 hyperthyroidism and approximately 17 progressor patients. The roughly 100 discovery patients were randomly divided into training and test sets at a 7:3 ratio. In six Graves' hyperthyroidism patients, the study also compared T-cell repertoires from thyroid tissue with T-cell repertoires from blood. TCR V-J signatures able to tell the groups apart were searched for in a discovery cohort of more than 90 patients, of whom more than 40 had Graves' ophthalmopathy and roughly 58 had stable Graves' hyperthyroidism. After blood sampling, hyperthyroidism patients were treated with methimazole at a starting dose of 30 mg daily, and ophthalmopathy patients were treated with high-dose intravenous methylprednisolone. Overall results and qualifications from the work: During validation, the model predicted progression to ophthalmopathy a median of approximately 6.5 months ahead of onset, with almost 71% sensitivity and less than 85% specificity. A 13 V-J signature model separated ophthalmopathy from stable hyperthyroidism, with approximately 87% sensitivity and roughly 84% specificity in cross-validation and 80%/75% in testing. No statistical method was used to set the sample size in advance, and investigators knew the group allocation. Most expanded thyroid clonotypes (frequency above 0.001) were also found in blood, which suggests that blood repertoires may mirror thyroid immune responses.

Amplification of TCR beta CDR3 regions was carried out from RNA transcripts. A first-round RT-PCR of the TCR CDR3 used the HTBI primer set with the Qiagen OneStep RT-PCR kit. Libraries were constructed in a second round of multiplex PCR, after which size selection and purification were performed. Paired-end sequencing of the libraries was performed with 100 bp reads on an Illumina HiSeq2000. In the authors' own workflow: Raw data were processed with SOAPnuke, discarding reads with adapters, uncalled bases, mean Phred below 15, or no exact constant-primer or identifier match. COPE v1.2.5 was used to merge the high-quality paired reads, and each unique nucleotide sequence was defined as a clonotype. MiTCR v1.1 was used to align clonotypes to the IMGT TRBV, TRBD and TRBJ reference segments. Analysis was restricted to V-J combinations with a frequency above 0.0001, which covered roughly 99% of repertoires. The TCS score was defined as F50 (clonal expansion) divided by E x V (chaos), with BLOSUM62-based TCRdist calculated between CDR3 peptides within each V-J. Welch's t-statistics and random forest reduced 450 to 600 V-J features to 13, which were used in a naive Bayes classifier (R e1071). TCRdb handled the public reads itself, with Q25 trimming in fastp and clone calling in MiXCR, and kept productive beta chains. Entries that share a CDR3 protein sequence are merged under the most common genes and DNA. TCRdb's processing, not the study's, gives the V and J calls here. The sample table shows around 690,000 distinct CDR3 sequences, and less than 25% are seen once. More than 30% of the sample is taken by the ten largest.

Moderately to severely active disease, a Clinical Activity Score of at least 3, a NOSPECS grade of at least 4, and a duration under 3 months were present in ophthalmopathy patients. Any patient with an uncontrolled infection, another autoimmune disease, pregnancy or lactation was excluded. Diagnoses were established on the basis of clinical symptoms, serum thyroxine and TRAb, thyroid ultrasound, and orbital computed tomography. Ficoll-Paque density gradient centrifugation was used to isolate PBMCs from about 9.4 ml of fresh peripheral blood. Total RNA was extracted using Trizol reagent, and RNA quality was assessed on an Agilent 2100 Bioanalyzer.

The sequenced sample was blood. The origin of this receptor is a man younger than 45 with Graves' ophthalmopathy. The sequence joins TRBV6-1 to TRBJ2-5, and TRBD2 matches 7 of the central bases. The CDR3 region reads CASRSGIRETQYF. The DNA sequence is given as TGTGCCAGCAGAAGCGGGATCAGAGAGACCCAGTACTTC.